This TCR beta chain was sequenced in a study of blood T cell repertoires in COVID-19. Whole-study context: The United States, Italy and Spain provided the acute and convalescent COVID-19 samples. Sources were T cells, B-cell-depleted T cells, or PBMCs; the material itself was cDNA or gDNA.

The authors' processing: Reference gene primer amplification gave nucleated cell count estimates. Using immunoSEQ multiplex PCR, the repertoire was profiled, and TCRdb retains in-frame clones only, with some absent. Clone size and V and J calls were adopted from that table, with D and trimming inferred from the DNA. In the table there are around 100,000 clones, around 90% of which are singletons. This CDR3 has 14 residues. CDR1 and CDR2 (germline): ENHRY, SYGVKD. V lost 6 bases to trimming and J lost 4 bases; unmatched junction nucleotides: 7. This sequence joins TRBV10-3 and TRBJ2-7; TRBD1 matches 9 bases. The specimen was peripheral blood. This receptor was taken from a human donor in a cohort sampled during active COVID-19. The DNA for the CDR3 is TGTGCCATCAGGGGGGGACAGGGCGCGTACGAGCAGTACTTC. Protein: CAIRGGQGAYEQYF.